One sample yielded the 25 T cell receptor beta chains listed below, sequenced in a study of T-cell reconstitution after alpha-beta-depleted transplantation in children. The authors prepared the TCRbeta library with unique molecular identifiers. A single record per CDR3 protein comes from TCRdb applying MiXCR to the PCR reads. Of 440,000 or so distinct CDR3 sequences detected, over 40% appear once; the ten largest clones hold around a quarter. The material was PBMCs, obtained before TCRalphabeta/CD19-depleted stem cell transplant. These receptors were taken from a girl aged 2 to 10 with aplastic anemia, due to receive a stem cell transplant.

In its sample, this clonotype was seen a few times. The chain links TRBV6-1 to TRBJ1-5; D gene ambiguous. CDR3 length: 14 amino acids. Germline assignment: CDR1 MNHNS and CDR2 SASEGT. V shed 6 bases and J shed 6 bases, with 15 bases lying between them. In nucleotides, the CDR3 is TGTGCCAGCAGCATAGGTCTAGGTACTCAGCCCCAGCATTTT. Amino acids: CASSIGLGTQPQHF.

V and J are TRBV4-2 and TRBJ2-6, with TRBD1 matching 8 bases. The CDR3 has 17 amino acids. Trimming took 4 bases from V and 4 from J; bases not matched to a gene: 9. Germline assignment: CDR1 LGHNA and CDR2 YNFKEQ. CDR3 protein: CASSPGPGGSGANVLTF. The CDR3 DNA sequence: TGTGCCAGCAGCCCCGGGCCAGGGGGCTCCGGGGCCAACGTCCTGACTTTC.

In this sample, this clonotype turned up many times. V is TRBV27 and J is TRBJ1-5; a weak D match, TRBD1 (5 bases). V dropped 3 bases and J dropped 3 bases, with 12 bases sitting between them. CDR1 is MNHEY and CDR2 is SMNVEV in the germline V gene (reference sequence). CDR3 length equals 15 residues. The CDR3: CASSLGLGVNQPQHF. The CDR3 region has the DNA TGTGCCAGCAGTTTGGGGTTAGGGGTCAATCAGCCCCAGCATTTT.

This clonotype was found a few times. One junction end does not reproduce the germline sequence, and a read error may be involved. The rearrangement joins TRBV3-1 to TRBJ1-1; D is possibly TRBD1 (6 bases). CDR1 is LGHDT, CDR2 YNNKEL, per germline (reference sequence). This CDR3 is 13 amino acids long. The chain's CDR3 is CASSVGSQGRPTW. The CDR3 DNA follows: TGTGCCAGCAGCGTTGGGTCCCAGGGGCGACCCACGTGG.

This sequence joins TRBV28 and TRBJ2-5; D is unresolved. Germline V gene sequence: CDR1 MDHEN, CDR2 SYDVKM. The CDR3 runs 13 residues. V was clipped by 5 bases and J by 5 bases, with 12 bases between them. CDR3 loop: CASSPPNLETQYF. The CDR3 DNA sequence: TGTGCCAGCAGTCCACCCAATTTGGAGACCCAGTACTTC.

On this clonotype: A much larger clone differs from this one at a single base, so this may be a read error. The chain recombines TRBV5-1 with TRBJ2-7; 9 bases are a match to TRBD1. The CDR3 length is 14 residues. Germline lookup yields CDR1 SGHRS and CDR2 YFSETQ. The DNA for the CDR3 is TGCACCAGCAGCTCTACAGGGGGCAACTACGAGCAGTACTTC. Amino acid sequence: CTSSSTGGNYEQYF.

As regards this clonotype: A much more abundant neighbour one base away suggests this may be a read error. The chain is built from TRBV9 and TRBJ2-1, with 9 bases fitting TRBD2. The length of the CDR3 is 15 residues. In germline, CDR1 is SGDLS, CDR2 YYNGEE. CDR3 sequence (DNA): TGTACCAGCAGCGTAGATAGCGGGGGATACAATGAGCAGTTCTTC. Amino acids: CTSSVDSGGYNEQFF.

V is TRBV5-1 and J is TRBJ1-1; D gene unclear. CDR1 and CDR2 from the germline V gene are SGHRS and YFSETQ. Trimming shortened V by 0 bases and J by 0 bases, and 12 bases separated the two germline ends. CDR3 size: 16 residues. CDR3 nucleotide sequence: TGCGCCAGCAGCTTGGTTTCCCTAGGCATGAACACTGAAGCTTTCTTT. Encoded protein: CASSLVSLGMNTEAFF.

This clonotype has ten or more counts. The chain uses TRBV28 and TRBJ2-1; D may be TRBD2 (5 bases). CDR1 is MDHEN and CDR2 is SYDVKM in the germline V gene. V was cut by 5 bases and J by 7 bases, with 6 bases left in between. The CDR3 is made up of 11 amino acids. CDR3 bases: TGTGCCAGCAGTAGGGAGAATGAGCAGTTCTTC. It specifies CASSRENEQFF.

This clonotype was detected a few times. The chain employs TRBV20-1 and TRBJ1-1; 7 nucleotides line up with TRBD1. The CDR3 has 14 amino acids. Per the germline V gene, CDR1 is DFQATT and CDR2 is SNEGSKA (reference sequence). Germline trimming cut 6 bases from V and 1 base from J; bases unmatched to any gene: 8. This CDR3 is CSAEDRTGNTEAFF. CDR3 coding DNA: TGCAGTGCCGAGGACCGGACAGGGAACACTGAAGCTTTCTTT.

This chain links TRBV20-1 with TRBJ2-2; D might be TRBD2 (7 bases). The CDR3 has 17 residues. Germline-derived CDR1 and CDR2 are DFQATT and SNEGSKA (reference sequence). Trimming shortened V by 4 bases and J by 1 base, and 19 bases separated the two germline ends. CDR3: CSATSFLRGGNTGELFF. Written as DNA, the CDR3 is TGCAGTGCTACATCGTTTTTAAGGGGGGGGAACACCGGGGAGCTGTTTTTT.

The rearrangement uses TRBV10-3 and TRBJ2-1; 12 nucleotides match TRBD1. Germline CDR1 reads ENHRY; CDR2 reads SYGVKD. This CDR3 region has 15 residues. V was clipped by 4 bases and J by 7 bases; unmatched bases: 5. CDR3 sequence reads: CAISGGTGGGNEQFF. The DNA for the CDR3 is TGTGCCATCAGTGGTGGGACAGGGGGCGGGAATGAGCAGTTCTTC.

This clonotype was seen a handful of times. The chain carries TRBV20-1 and TRBJ2-3; D is unclear. Germline V gene sequence: CDR1 DFQATT, CDR2 SNEGSKA (reference sequence). Trimming pared 5 bases from V and 2 bases from J, leaving 11 bases between. The CDR3 runs 13 residues. As DNA, the CDR3 is TGCAGTGCTTGGGGTTTCCCCACAGATACGCAGTATTTT. Translating gives CSAWGFPTDTQYF.

This clonotype was seen ten or more times. V gene TRBV13 combines with J gene TRBJ2-7; D gene uncertain. V lost 1 base, J lost 0 bases, and 7 bases lay in between. The germline V gene has CDR1 PRHDT and CDR2 FYEKMQ (reference sequence). The CDR3 covers 14 residues. CDR3 coding DNA: TGTGCCAGCAGCTTAGAGGGCAACTCCTACGAGCAGTACTTC. Its translation: CASSLEGNSYEQYF.

This clonotype was seen more than once but under ten times. The CDR3 here is CAIRNSGTNQETQYF. CDR3 nucleotide sequence: TGTGCCATCAGGAATAGCGGGACCAATCAAGAGACCCAGTACTTC. V is TRBV10-3 and J is TRBJ2-5, with 8 positions matching TRBD2. The germline V gene has CDR1 ENHRY and CDR2 SYGVKD. This CDR3 spans 15 amino acids. V shed 6 bases and J 2 bases; nucleotides not matched to a gene: 8.

The chain's CDR3 is CASSPDRGLGTNEKLFF. CDR3 nucleotide sequence: TGTGCCAGCAGTCCCGACAGGGGGCTGGGGACTAATGAAAAACTGTTTTTT. This chain joins TRBV6-1 and TRBJ1-4; TRBD1 matches 10 bases. The germline CDR1 and CDR2 sequences are MNHNS and SASEGT. The CDR3 is 17 amino acids. The V gene end was trimmed by 5 bases and the J gene end by 2 bases; junction bases not matched to a gene: 8.

This clonotype was seen more than once but under ten times. J is TRBJ1-5 and V is TRBV7-9, with 8 bases fitting TRBD1. V lost 5 bases and J lost 15; bases outside the gene matches: 9. The CDR3 covers 12 residues. Germline CDR1 is SEHNR and CDR2 is FQNEAQ (reference sequence). The CDR3 loop is CASSQGTGRRHF. The CDR3 region has the DNA TGTGCCAGCAGCCAGGGGACAGGAAGGAGGCATTTT.

V and J are TRBV3-1 and TRBJ1-3, with a weak D call TRBD1 (6 bases). Trimming left V 4 bases short and J 0 bases short, with 13 bases between. This CDR3 is 16 amino acids long. The germline CDR1 and CDR2 sequences are LGHDT and YNNKEL (reference sequence). The CDR3 is CASSRTELISGNTIYF. DNA for the CDR3: TGTGCCAGCAGCCGGACAGAACTAATCTCTGGAAACACCATATATTTT.

This clonotype was detected only a few times. The chain has TRBV30 and TRBJ1-1; 7 bases are shared with TRBD1. The CDR3 is made up of 14 amino acids. V shed 6 bases and J 1 base; nucleotides not matched to a gene: 8. Germline V gene sequence: CDR1 GTSNPN, CDR2 SVGIG (reference sequence). CDR3: CACIRDRSNTEAFF. CDR3 DNA: TGTGCCTGCATCCGGGACAGATCGAACACTGAAGCTTTCTTT.

The V call is TRBV20-1, the J call TRBJ2-3; 7 bases agree with TRBD1. V was pared by 7 bases and J by 5 bases, with 9 bases of the junction left unmatched. The germline gives CDR1 DFQATT, CDR2 SNEGSKA (reference sequence). This CDR3 has 13 amino acids. This chain's CDR3 is CSVLTGSLDTQYF. The CDR3 bases are TGCAGTGTCCTGACAGGGTCATTAGATACGCAGTATTTT.

The chain carries TRBV10-3 and TRBJ2-1; the D gene is possibly TRBD2 (5 bases). Per germline, CDR1 ENHRY and CDR2 SYGVKD. The CDR3 is 18 amino acids. V lost 0 bases and J lost 7, with 22 bases in between. CDR3 nucleotide sequence: TGTGCCATCAGTGAGTCCGGCAGTACTAATCGGGGTAGGAATGAGCAGTTCTTC. This sequence encodes CAISESGSTNRGRNEQFF.

The V gene is TRBV5-1, the J gene TRBJ2-2; perhaps D is TRBD1 or TRBD2 (6 bases each). The V and J ends lost 3 bases and 4 bases respectively, with 16 bases between them. Germline lookup yields CDR1 SGHRS and CDR2 YFSETQ. The CDR3 runs 16 residues. CDR3 in amino acids: CASSYTGPGATGELFF. The CDR3 DNA sequence: TGCGCCAGCAGCTACACCGGGCCGGGGGCCACCGGGGAGCTGTTTTTT.

This clonotype was counted ten times or more. The chain uses TRBV5-1 and TRBJ2-1; D uncertain. CDR1 SGHRS and CDR2 YFSETQ come from the germline V gene. This CDR3 comprises 14 residues. Trimming stripped 2 bases from V and 3 bases from J, with 9 bases between. DNA of the CDR3: TGCGCCAGCAGCTTTGGCTCGAACTACAATGAGCAGTTCTTC. This codes for CASSFGSNYNEQFF.

The V call is TRBV28, the J call TRBJ2-1; no definite D call. The V and J ends lost 4 bases and 10 bases respectively, with 8 bases between them. The CDR3 totals 11 residues. Germline lookup yields CDR1 MDHEN and CDR2 SYDVKM. The CDR3 nucleotides read TGTGCCAGCAGTTCCCCCGCGGAGCAGTTCTTC. This sequence encodes CASSSPAEQFF.

This clonotype occurred many times. V and J are TRBV5-1 and TRBJ2-2; no clear D gene. Trimming took 0 bases from V and 0 from J, leaving 6 bases between them. The CDR3 loop spans 15 amino acids. Looked up from germline, CDR1 is SGHRS and CDR2 is YFSETQ. The CDR3 spells CASSLATSNTGELFF. CDR3 nucleotide sequence: TGCGCCAGCAGCTTGGCTACTTCGAACACCGGGGAGCTGTTTTTT.